The TCR delta chain under discussion was sequenced for a study of Vδ1+ human thymocytes. The sample holds many counts of this clone. Antigen unknown. Within the sample, other DNA sequences also encode this same CDR3. Extracted RNA was reverse transcribed into cDNA. Multiplex PCR used pooled V-gene forward primers and a constant-region reverse primer to amplify CDR3s. TCRdb applied CATT to the multiplex PCR reads for clone calling. The table shows tens of thousands of delta-chain clones, with about 14% occurring only once. Findings and limits, study-wide: Unexpected Vdelta2 sequences could cause misinterpretation of bulk repertoire data. Thymic TRG and TRD repertoires appeared highly polyclonal.

This CDR3 region has 19 residues. Looked up from germline, CDR1 is NSMFDY and CDR2 is ISSIKDK. The J gene is TRDJ1, the V gene TRAV29/DV5, with 7 bases identical to TRDD3. Sequencing was carried out using Vdelta1+ gamma-delta thymocytes from the thymus. As for subset: FACS-sorted CD3+ TCRalphabeta- TCRVdelta1+ TCRVdelta2- thymocytes. The source of this sequence is a girl less than two years old who had congenital heart surgery. The CDR3 DNA reads as TGTGCCTCGCCGTATTTGTACTGGGGACCCGGATTTTACACCGATAAACTCATCTTT. This codes for CASPYLYWGPGFYTDKLIF.